The clone carrying this TCR beta chain was detected many times. Its antigen is unidentified. The CDR3 is made up of 15 amino acids. The ends were cut back, 4 bases at V and 1 base at J, with 11 bases in the middle. Per the germline V gene, CDR1 is SGHRS and CDR2 is YFSETQ. The record originates from a study of CD8 T cells in ankylosing spondylitis. With molecular barcodes, quantitative 5'-RACE was used to make the TCR beta libraries. TCRdb analysed the 5' RACE reads with MiXCR anew, one entry per CDR3 protein. Of tens of thousands of distinct CDR3 sequences in the sample, around 6.2% are singletons; the top ten hold about 12%. Findings and caveats of the study: A subset of motif variants has previously been described in the synovial fluid and blood of reactive arthritis. Characteristic, it appeared, of ankylosing spondylitis blood was a TCR beta motif of 7 or 8 highly homologous variants. Disease-linked clones, CD8+, were relatively rare in peripheral blood.

Sequences were obtained from blood, either unsorted or a sorted T cell fraction (not recorded which). V is TRBV5-1 and J is TRBJ2-2, with D perhaps matching TRBD1 (5 bases). This receptor was identified in a male donor with ankylosing spondylitis or in good health (not recorded which). The CDR3 is CASSRGEMNTGELFF. CDR3 sequence (DNA): TGCGCCAGCAGCAGGGGTGAGATGAACACCGGGGAGCTGTTTTTT.